A selection of T cell receptor beta chains follows, all from one sample in a study of tumor and adjacent non-tumor tissue in lung cancer. TCRdb recomputed calls from the multiplex PCR reads with MiXCR, one row per CDR3 protein. Among approximately 150,000 distinct CDR3 sequences listed, around 61% were seen once. What was sequenced was lung tumor tissue. These receptors came from a man aged 60 to 75 with small cell lung cancer. The CDR3 runs from the conserved cysteine through the conserved F or W. A D gene is named only where the DNA matches it firmly. Rows give clone size only sometimes, using once, few, many, or a class for an expanded clone.

V gene	clone size	J gene	D gene	CDR3 DNA	CDR3 protein
TRBV5-6	.	TRBJ1-1	.	TGTGCCTCTATTGGGGGGAACATGAACACTGAAGCTTTCTTT	CASIGGNMNTEAFF
TRBV4-1	many	TRBJ2-7	TRBD1	TGCGCCAGCAGCCAAGGCCGGGACAGTGGCAGGGACGAGCAGTACTTC	CASSQGRDSGRDEQYF
TRBV12-3/TRBV12-4	.	TRBJ1-6	TRBD1	TGTGCCTGCAATAAACAGGGGGGTTATTCACCCCTCCACTTT	CACNKQGGYSPLHF
TRBV19	.	TRBJ2-3	.	TGTGCCAGTAGAGAGGAGATGGGCGCAGATACGCAGTATTTT	CASREEMGADTQYF
TRBV29-1	.	TRBJ2-2	TRBD1	TGCAGCGCCCGAGGACAGGGAGGAGGGTTCGGAGGTGAGCTGTTTTTT	CSARGQGGGFGGELFF
TRBV29-1	.	TRBJ1-2	.	TGCAGCGTTTTGGAAGGACGGGGCAACTATGGCTACACCTTC	CSVLEGRGNYGYTF
TRBV28	.	TRBJ2-1	TRBD2	TGTGCCAGCAGTTGGACTAGCCCGAACAATGAGCAGATCTTC	CASSWTSPNNEQIF
TRBV12-3/TRBV12-4	.	TRBJ2-5	TRBD2	TGTGCCAGCAGATGGACTAGCGGGAGCCAGCTAGAGACCCAGTACTTC	CASRWTSGSQLETQYF
TRBV12-3/TRBV12-4	.	TRBJ1-2	TRBD1	TGTGCCAGTAGTCCGGACAGGGGAATCTATGGCTACACCTTC	CASSPDRGIYGYTF
TRBV11-2	many	TRBJ1-5	.	TGTGCCAGCAGCTTAGAGAGGGGAGATCAGCCCCAGCATTTT	CASSLERGDQPQHF
TRBV11-3	many	TRBJ2-1	.	TGTGCCAGCAGCTTAGGAGGTGACTGGGACCAACAGTTCTTC	CASSLGGDWDQQFF
TRBV12-3/TRBV12-4	.	TRBJ1-4	.	TGTGCCAGCAGGCGGGACTCCGGGGGGAATGAAAAACCGTTTTTT	CASRRDSGGNEKPFF
TRBV6-5	many	TRBJ2-7	TRBD1	TGTGCCAGCAGTCCAATGGTCGTGTACGGTCAGGGGGCCTACGAGCAGTACTTC	CASSPMVVYGQGAYEQYF
TRBV20-1	many	TRBJ2-5	.	TGCAGTGCTAGAGAGCCCAGGGACCCGGGTAAGGCCCAGTACTTC	CSAREPRDPGKAQYF
TRBV20-1	.	TRBJ2-5	.	TGCAGTGCTAGAAGGACCGGCCCAGAGACCCAGTACTTC	CSARRTGPETQYF
TRBV20-1	few	TRBJ2-7	.	TGCAGTGCTAGTTTGGGGACTGCCTACGAGCAGTACTTC	CSASLGTAYEQYF
TRBV28	.	TRBJ2-3	TRBD2	TGTGCCAGCAGTTGGACTAGCGGGATATCCACAGATACGCAGTATTTT	CASSWTSGISTDTQYF
TRBV11-2	.	TRBJ2-3	.	TGTGCCAGTAGCTTAGGCACAGGGACAGATACGCAGTATTTT	CASSLGTGTDTQYF
TRBV6-5	few	TRBJ2-1	.	TGTGCCAGCAGTTACAATATGGATGAGCAGTTCTTC	CASSYNMDEQFF
TRBV5-4	.	TRBJ1-6	TRBD1	TGTGTCAGCGCCTTCACTACGGCGGACAGGGAGGGGAATTCACCCCTCCACTTT	CVSAFTTADREGNSPLHF
TRBV20-1	.	TRBJ1-1	.	TGCAGTGCTAGGCTTGGGGTATCATGCACTGAAGCTTTCTTT	CSARLGVSCTEAFF
TRBV20-1	.	TRBJ1-2	TRBD1	TGCAGTGATAGGGGGACAGGGGGTAACTATGGCTACACCTTC	CSDRGTGGNYGYTF
TRBV5-6	.	TRBJ2-3	TRBD2	TGTGCCAGCAGCAGCGTAGCGGGAGGGGCCACATATACGCAGTATTTT	CASSSVAGGATYTQYF
TRBV30	.	TRBJ2-3	TRBD1	TGTGCCTGGAGTGTAAAGGGGGCCTTAATCAGGAGAAGCACAGATGCGCAGTATTTT	CAWSVKGALIRRSTDAQYF
TRBV11-1	.	TRBJ2-2	.	TGTGCCAGCAGCGGGGAGGAGTACACCGGGGAGTTGTTTTTT	CASSGEEYTGELFF
TRBV6-5	.	TRBJ1-1	.	TGTGCCAGCAGGAGACAGTACACGAACACTAAAGCTTTCTTT	CASRRQYTNTKAFF
TRBV10-3	many	TRBJ2-1	TRBD2	TGTGCCATCAGTGAACTAGCGGGCGAGCAGTTCTTC	CAISELAGEQFF